This is a list of T cell receptor beta chains from one sample in a study of blood T cell repertoires in COVID-19. Clones were sequenced by immunoSEQ multiplex PCR, and TCRdb holds only the in-frame ones, with some missing. This repertoire shows about 270,000 clones, 82% found once; its top ten account for less than 4%. Sample: peripheral blood. The receptor source for this set is a woman between 18 and 30 years old with acute or convalescent COVID-19. Each CDR3 is given with its conserved first and last residue. D genes are given only for firm matches. Clone sizes are given selectively: once, few, many, or a class where the clone is expanded.

cdr3_aa: CASSLAGQGGNSPLHF
cdr3_nt: TGTGCCAGCAGCTTAGCCGGACAGGGGGGTAATTCACCCCTCCACTTT
d_call: TRBD1
j_call: TRBJ1-6
clone_size: -
v_call: TRBV7-9

cdr3_aa: CASSNPTGPNYGYTF
cdr3_nt: TGTGCCAGTAGTAACCCCACAGGGCCTAACTATGGCTACACCTTC
d_call: -
j_call: TRBJ1-2
clone_size: -
v_call: TRBV19

cdr3_aa: CASSEVGQPRGETQYF
cdr3_nt: TGTGCCAGCAGTGAAGTGGGACAGCCACGGGGGGAGACCCAGTACTTC
d_call: -
j_call: TRBJ2-5
clone_size: -
v_call: TRBV25-1

cdr3_aa: CASSRDLDRAVAVYNEQFF
cdr3_nt: TGCGCCAGCAGCCGAGATCTAGACAGGGCGGTAGCGGTCTACAATGAGCAGTTCTTC
d_call: -
j_call: TRBJ2-1
clone_size: once
v_call: TRBV4-3

cdr3_aa: CASSQEGGRAGEQYF
cdr3_nt: TGCGCCAGCAGCCAAGAAGGGGGCAGGGCGGGCGAGCAGTACTTC
d_call: TRBD1
j_call: TRBJ2-7
clone_size: -
v_call: TRBV4-3

cdr3_aa: CASSPMRTDTQYF
cdr3_nt: TGTGCCAGCTCCCCTATGCGCACAGATACGCAGTATTTT
d_call: -
j_call: TRBJ2-3
clone_size: -
v_call: TRBV18

cdr3_aa: CASSSQGANEKLFF
cdr3_nt: TGTGCCAGCAGCTCACAGGGAGCGAATGAAAAACTGTTTTTT
d_call: -
j_call: TRBJ1-4
clone_size: few
v_call: TRBV7-8

cdr3_aa: CASSPGQGTTEAFF
cdr3_nt: TGTGCCAGCAGCCCGGGTCAGGGTACCACTGAAGCTTTCTTT
d_call: -
j_call: TRBJ1-1
clone_size: -
v_call: TRBV7-2

cdr3_aa: CAWTSWGVNTEAFF
cdr3_nt: TGTGCCTGGACCTCGTGGGGGGTCAACACTGAAGCTTTCTTT
d_call: -
j_call: TRBJ1-1
clone_size: -
v_call: TRBV30

cdr3_aa: CASSDPGQRNEQYF
cdr3_nt: TGTGCCAGTAGTGACCCGGGACAGCGAAACGAGCAGTACTTC
d_call: TRBD1
j_call: TRBJ2-7
clone_size: once
v_call: TRBV19

cdr3_aa: CASSPGTTSYEQYF
cdr3_nt: TGCGCCAGCAGCCCCGGGACAACCTCCTACGAGCAGTACTTC
d_call: -
j_call: TRBJ2-7
clone_size: -
v_call: TRBV5-1

cdr3_aa: CASSRQDRGSYGYTF
cdr3_nt: TGTGCCAGTAGTAGACAGGACAGGGGCTCCTATGGCTACACCTTC
d_call: TRBD1
j_call: TRBJ1-2
clone_size: -
v_call: TRBV19

cdr3_aa: CASSFPRDRGQYNEQFF
cdr3_nt: TGTGCCAGCAGTTTCCCCCGGGACAGGGGGCAATACAATGAGCAGTTCTTC
d_call: TRBD1
j_call: TRBJ2-1
clone_size: -
v_call: TRBV28

cdr3_aa: CASSLGTGGLPGELFF
cdr3_nt: TGTGCCAGCAGCCTGGGGACAGGGGGGTTGCCCGGGGAGCTGTTTTTT
d_call: TRBD1
j_call: TRBJ2-2
clone_size: -
v_call: TRBV7-2

cdr3_aa: CASPDGTGGYTF
cdr3_nt: TGTGCCAGCCCAGACGGGACAGGTGGCTACACCTTC
d_call: TRBD1
j_call: TRBJ1-2
clone_size: -
v_call: TRBV18